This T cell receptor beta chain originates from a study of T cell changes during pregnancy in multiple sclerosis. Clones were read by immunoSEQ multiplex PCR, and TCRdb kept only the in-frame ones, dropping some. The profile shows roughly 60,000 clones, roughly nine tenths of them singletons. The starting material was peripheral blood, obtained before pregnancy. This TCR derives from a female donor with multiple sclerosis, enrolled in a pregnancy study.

CDR3 loop: CASSLADSRGGYTF. The CDR3 DNA reads as TGCGCCAGCAGCTTGGCGGACAGCCGGGGCGGCTACACCTTC. This chain links TRBV5-1 with TRBJ1-2; a possible D gene is TRBD1 (6 bases). V was shortened by 0 bases and J by 8 bases, with 14 bases between the two germline ends. CDR3 size: 14 residues. CDR1 is SGHRS, CDR2 YFSETQ, per germline.